The 24 T cell receptor beta chains presented below share a single source sample, sequenced in a study of long-term antiretroviral therapy in people with HIV. The assay used was immunoSEQ (version v3.0), run at survey level. The repertoire was sequenced with immunoSEQ multiplex PCR; TCRdb's copy has only in-frame clones and lacks some. The sample has about 39,000 clones, approximately 85% seen once; the top ten hold under 7.5%. Sequences were derived from unsorted PBMCs, sampled 3.1 years after starting antiretroviral therapy. The receptors were sampled from a woman aged 45-65 years with HIV.

The chain couples TRBV4-2 to TRBJ2-7; D may match TRBD1 or TRBD2 (5 bases each). Between the trimmed V and J ends, which lost 4 bases and 7 bases, there was a span of 26 bases. This CDR3 is 17 amino acids long. Germline loops: CDR1 LGHNA, CDR2 YNFKEQ. Here the CDR3 DNA reads TGTGCCAGCAGCCTGTCCCGTGGGGGAGAGTATAAGAGGGAGCAGTACTTC. It encodes CASSLSRGGEYKREQYF.

J is TRBJ1-2 and V is TRBV6-5, with TRBD1 matching 7 bases. The V gene's germline CDR1 is MNHEY and CDR2 SVGAGI. CDR3 length: 14 amino acids. V shed 6 bases, J shed 7 bases, and the junction held 11 bases outside the gene matches. CDR3 sequence (DNA): TGTGCCAGCAGACCACAGGGGTCCCTACGTGGCTACACCTTC. Translated, it gives CASRPQGSLRGYTF.

The genes are TRBV14 and TRBJ2-1; D gene uncertain. CDR3 length: 11 amino acids. V gave up 2 bases and J gave up 8 bases, with 4 bases separating them. Germline V gene lookup returns CDR1 SGHDN and CDR2 FVKESK. DNA for the CDR3: TGTGCCAGCAGCCAAAACTATGAGCAGTTCTTC. Translating it yields CASSQNYEQFF.

The chain couples TRBV21-1 to TRBJ1-5. TRBV21-1 is listed as a pseudogene. The CDR3 covers 17 residues. The CDR3 DNA reads as TGTGCCAGCAGCGGGGGTCGGGGGCACATTCACAATCAGCCCCAGCATTTT. It specifies CASSGGRGHIHNQPQHF.

The chain has TRBV7-2 and TRBJ2-3; 11 bases are shared with TRBD2. This CDR3 comprises 17 residues. The V segment lost 1 base and the J segment 2 bases; nucleotides outside the gene matches: 5. CDR1 is SGHTA, CDR2 FQGNSA, per germline. This chain's CDR3 is CASSLGGLAASTDTQYF. The CDR3 nucleotides read TGTGCCAGCAGCTTAGGGGGACTAGCGGCATCCACAGATACGCAGTATTTT.

The rearrangement uses TRBV18 and TRBJ2-7; a weak D match, TRBD2 (5 bases). This CDR3 comprises 13 residues. CDR1 KGHSH and CDR2 LQKENI come from the germline V gene. V shed 0 bases and J shed 9 bases, with 12 bases lying between them. The CDR3 loop is CASSPPGSSRQYF. CDR3 nucleotide sequence: TGTGCCAGCTCACCACCGGGGAGTAGCAGGCAGTACTTC.

The chain uses TRBV9 and TRBJ2-3, with unresolved D. The ends were cut back, 0 bases at V and 2 bases at J, with 10 bases in the middle. Germline-derived CDR1 and CDR2 are SGDLS and YYNGEE. The CDR3 loop spans 15 amino acids. Here the CDR3 reads CASSVAKVNTDTQYF. The CDR3 nucleotides are TGTGCCAGCAGCGTAGCAAAGGTAAACACAGATACGCAGTATTTT.

The chain uses TRBV6-1 and TRBJ2-3, with no clear D. Trimming shortened V by 0 bases and J by 2 bases, and 9 bases separated the two germline ends. The germline gives CDR1 MNHNS, CDR2 SASEGT. The CDR3 spans 15 residues. As DNA, the CDR3 is TGTGCCAGCAGTGAAGCTAGGGTTTACACAGATACGCAGTATTTT. It codes for CASSEARVYTDTQYF.

This clone showed up just once. In DNA, the CDR3 is TGTGCCAGCAGCTTAGTGGTGGGGGGCGCGGAGACCCAGTACTTC. Its protein is CASSLVVGGAETQYF. The chain uses TRBV7-9 and TRBJ2-5; TRBD1 or TRBD2 may be the D gene (6 bases each). The CDR3 has 15 amino acids. V was pared by 1 base and J by 5 bases, with 14 bases between. Germline CDR1 is SEHNR and CDR2 is FQNEAQ (reference sequence). Using reference TRBV7-9 and TRBJ2-5 for the parts outside the CDR3, the full variable domain is DTGVSQNPRHKITKRGQNVTFRCDPISEHNRLYWYRQTLGQGPEFLTYFQNEAQLEKSRLLSDRFSAERPKGSFSTLEIQRTEQGDSAMYLCASSLVVGGAETQYFGPGTRLLVL.

This clone was found once. The chain is built from TRBV4-1 and TRBJ2-7, with D possibly TRBD1 on 6 matching bases. The CDR3 spans 16 residues. The germline V gene encodes CDR1 MGHRA and CDR2 YSYEKL. V lost 2 bases to trimming and J lost 1 base, with 15 bases between them. CDR3 protein: CASSQWPQGQSYEQYF. In nucleotides, the CDR3 is TGCGCCAGCAGCCAATGGCCCCAGGGGCAGTCCTACGAGCAGTACTTC.

This chain connects TRBV25-1 to TRBJ2-1; D is perhaps TRBD1 or TRBD2 (5 bases each). Germline CDR1 is MGHDK and CDR2 is SYGVNS. CDR3 length: 13 amino acids. Trimming cost V 3 bases and J 13 bases, with 16 bases left between them. As DNA, the CDR3 is TGTGCCAGCAGTGAGCCAGGGACGTTATTACAGTTCTTC. This codes for CASSEPGTLLQFF.

CDR3 sequence reads: CAWSEGLANEKLFF. Here the CDR3 DNA reads TGTGCCTGGAGTGAAGGTCTCGCTAATGAAAAACTGTTTTTT. V and J are TRBV30 and TRBJ1-4; D is undetermined. Deletions cut 1 base from V and 3 bases from J, with 9 bases between. Per the germline V gene, CDR1 is GTSNPN and CDR2 is SVGIG (reference sequence). The CDR3 covers 14 residues. The full variable domain, with the rest looked up from reference TRBV30 and TRBJ1-4, is SQTIHQWPATLVQPVGSPLSLECTVEGTSNPNLYWYRQAAGRGLQLLFYSVGIGQISSEVPQNLSASRPQDRQFILSSKKLLLSDSGFYLCAWSEGLANEKLFFGSGTQLSVL.

The CDR3 DNA is TGTGCTAGCGGATCGAGCTCCTACGAGCAGTACTTC. It specifies CASGSSSYEQYF. The genes are TRBV12-5 and TRBJ2-7; D is undetermined. In germline, CDR1 is LGHNT, CDR2 FRNRAP. The CDR3 sequence is 12 residues long. Between the trimmed V and J ends, which lost 9 bases and 0 bases, there was a span of 9 bases.

The rearrangement uses TRBV2 and TRBJ1-2; D is perhaps TRBD1 (5 bases). Germline lookup yields CDR1 SNHLY and CDR2 FYNNEI. V lost 1 base to trimming and J lost 5 bases, with 11 bases between them. This CDR3 has 14 residues. The CDR3 region has the DNA TGTGCCAGCAGTGAAGTGGCAGGGAAATATGGCTACACCTTC. Amino acids: CASSEVAGKYGYTF.

This chain links TRBV5-4 with TRBJ2-3, with D possibly matching TRBD2 (7 bases). This CDR3 has 15 amino acids. Looked up from germline, CDR1 is SGHNT and CDR2 is YYREEE (reference sequence). Between the trimmed V and J ends, which lost 1 base and 5 bases, there was a span of 14 bases. This CDR3 reads CASSLRGGTGDTQYF. The CDR3 DNA follows: TGTGCCAGCAGCTTGAGGGGGGGAACTGGAGATACGCAGTATTTT. Full variable domain (rest looked up from reference TRBV5-4 and TRBJ2-3): ETGVTQSPTHLIKTRGQQVTLRCSSQSGHNTVSWYQQALGQGPQFIFQYYREEENGRGNFPPRFSGLQFPNYSSELNVNALELDDSALYLCASSLRGGTGDTQYFGPGTRLTVL.

This chain uses TRBV10-1 with TRBJ1-2; D is perhaps TRBD1 (5 bases). Germline V gene sequence: CDR1 WNHNN, CDR2 SYGVQD (reference sequence). The V end was cut by 3 bases, the J end by 4 bases, with 6 bases between. The CDR3 has 12 amino acids. This CDR3 is CASSDRGYGYTF. The CDR3 region has the DNA TGCGCCAGCAGTGATAGGGGCTATGGCTACACCTTC.

The rearrangement joins TRBV4-1 to TRBJ2-2; no definite D call. The germline V gene encodes CDR1 MGHRA and CDR2 YSYEKL. The ends were cut back, 0 bases at V and 6 bases at J, with 5 bases in the middle. This CDR3 is 13 amino acids long. CDR3 residues: CASSQEWSGELFF. The CDR3 DNA reads TGCGCCAGCAGCCAAGAGTGGTCCGGGGAGCTGTTTTTT.

The chain has TRBV27 and TRBJ2-7; perhaps TRBD2 as D (7 bases). Trimming took off 6 bases at V and 5 bases at J, with 11 bases between the two ends. Germline CDR1 is MNHEY and CDR2 is SMNVEV (reference sequence). CDR3 length equals 12 residues. The CDR3 reads CASRRGGNEQYF. CDR3 nucleotide sequence: TGTGCCAGCAGGAGGGGGGGGAACGAGCAGTACTTC.

The chain recombines TRBV6-6 with TRBJ1-2; a possible D gene is TRBD1 (5 bases). Trimming stripped 6 bases from V and 3 bases from J, with 17 bases between. Looked up from germline, CDR1 is MNHNY and CDR2 is SVGAGI (reference sequence). This CDR3 is 15 amino acids long. The CDR3 here is CASSLAGGGDYGYTF. CDR3 nucleotide sequence: TGTGCCAGCAGCCTCGCTGGGGGTGGTGACTATGGCTACACCTTC.

This chain connects TRBV25-1 to TRBJ1-5; 9 positions match TRBD1. With V trimmed by 4 bases and J by 4 bases, 5 bases remained unmatched. Germline V gene data show CDR1 as MGHDK and CDR2 as SYGVNS. The CDR3 covers 15 residues. This chain's CDR3 is CASSGPDRGNQPQHF. CDR3 DNA: TGTGCCAGCAGTGGCCCAGACAGGGGGAATCAGCCCCAGCATTTT.

The chain links TRBV18 to TRBJ1-2; D possibly corresponds to TRBD1 (5 bases). The CDR3 is 14 residues long. Trimming cost V 3 bases and J 2 bases, with 10 bases left between them. Germline values: CDR1 KGHSH, CDR2 LQKENI. The CDR3 reads CASSPGTGNYGYTF. CDR3 nucleotide sequence: TGTGCCAGCTCACCCGGGACTGGGAACTATGGCTACACCTTC.

The gene calls are TRBV6-1 and TRBJ2-3, with D possibly matching TRBD1 (5 bases). V was shortened by 4 bases and J by 0 bases, with 20 bases between the two germline ends. The CDR3 totals 18 residues. Germline V gene data show CDR1 as MNHNS and CDR2 as SASEGT. The CDR3: CASSVKSRAVTSTDTQYF. The CDR3 DNA reads as TGTGCCAGCAGTGTAAAATCCAGGGCAGTGACTAGCACAGATACGCAGTATTTT.

This chain uses TRBV7-3 with TRBJ2-7; TRBD1 matches at 8 bases. CDR1 and CDR2 from the germline V gene are SGHTA and FQGTGA. V trimming: 0 bases; J trimming: 3 bases; junction bases outside the gene matches: 7. The CDR3 has 16 residues. DNA of the CDR3: TGTGCCAGCAGCTTAACTCCGGGGACAGGTAGCTACGAGCAGTACTTC. Protein sequence: CASSLTPGTGSYEQYF.

J is TRBJ2-3 and V is TRBV2; 13 bases map to TRBD2. This CDR3 has 16 residues. Germline values: CDR1 SNHLY, CDR2 FYNNEI. V was clipped by 5 bases and J by 6 bases; unmatched bases: 8. CDR3 nucleotide sequence: TGTGCCAGCAGTCGACTAGCGGGGGGACTCGGTGATACGCAGTATTTT. It is translated as CASSRLAGGLGDTQYF.